A selection of T cell receptor beta chains follows, all from one sample in a study of PD-1 blockade in classical Hodgkin lymphoma. Generated by immunoSEQ multiplex PCR, the TCRdb table keeps only in-frame clones and is missing some. Of some 34,000 clones listed, about 72% were seen once; the top ten hold roughly 4%. This sample comprised peripheral blood mononuclear cells (PBMCs), obtained before the fourth cycle of nivolumab. Every receptor here comes from a human donor with classical Hodgkin lymphoma. Both conserved end residues are part of each CDR3. A D gene is named only where the DNA matches it firmly.

TRBV6-6	-	CASRVALTAMNTEAFF
TRBV4-3	TRBD2	CASSQGARLAGGPLSDTQYF
TRBV9	-	CASGTLDGYTF
TRBV28	-	CASSLRDFTTNEKLFF
TRBV7-9	-	CASSQDADLSYEQYF
TRBV2	-	CASSEGQTGELFF
TRBV9	-	CASSVVSGNEAFF
TRBV7-2	TRBD1	CASSPGLTGGELRTEAFF
TRBV5-6	-	CASRHQGFEAEAFF
TRBV27	-	CASSLTDSLGYEQYF
TRBV6-5	TRBD1	CASSEGTGVGEQYF
TRBV27	-	CASTWDRSNTGELFF
TRBV27	-	CASSFGEGSYGYTF
TRBV4-3	TRBD2	CASSLSTSAIYNEQFF
TRBV19	-	CASSITGTGEQYF
TRBV27	-	CASGLPDTQYF
TRBV13	TRBD1	CASSLGQGFSGNTIYF
TRBV13	-	CASSFLSGPNQETQYF
TRBV7-8	-	CASSGLYEQYF
TRBV7-9	-	CASTPSYEQYF
TRBV7-8	-	CASSSTQFPRVGDTIYF
TRBV4-3	TRBD2	CASSPIAGSSYEQYF
TRBV7-9	TRBD1	CASSPKKDRDDTEAFF
TRBV18	-	CASSPPGADWKYF
TRBV7-9	TRBD1	CASSSGGGGYTF
TRBV28	-	CASSLGFEEAFF
TRBV7-7	-	CASSRGPGDTEAFF
TRBV30	-	CAWSVPGAGNTEAFF
TRBV10-3	TRBD2	CAIVGGPGEQYF
TRBV27	-	CASSPGSASSYEQYF
TRBV19	-	CASSISSVSYEQYF
TRBV7-9	-	CASSHRQRNTGELFF
TRBV5-4	-	CASSFRGPSYEQYF
TRBV5-4	-	CASSSNHEQYF
TRBV18	-	CASSPSATSTDTQYF
TRBV7-3	-	CASSVQGREEAFF
TRBV5-4	TRBD1	CASSLRQGQNEKLFF
TRBV10-3	-	CAISDDLYEQYF
TRBV6-5	TRBD1	CASTLRGRDTEAFF
TRBV30	-	CAWSVLGHEQYF
TRBV6-5	TRBD1	CASSPLGQGNTEAFF
TRBV7-8	TRBD2	CASSQFSGSTDTQYF
TRBV27	TRBD1	CASSPRDRAHEQYF
TRBV4-1	-	CASSQNGANFEEQYF
TRBV28	-	CASSSEDDSNQPQHF
TRBV7-7	-	CASSLGGQANVLTF
TRBV13	-	CASSLRVGTSTDTQYF
TRBV5-4	TRBD1	CASSLDYSTGMGSYEQYF
TRBV7-9	TRBD1	CASSARPGQGIFNEQFF
TRBV30	TRBD1	CAWSGGQSQPQHF
TRBV7-9	-	CASSSQFEQYF